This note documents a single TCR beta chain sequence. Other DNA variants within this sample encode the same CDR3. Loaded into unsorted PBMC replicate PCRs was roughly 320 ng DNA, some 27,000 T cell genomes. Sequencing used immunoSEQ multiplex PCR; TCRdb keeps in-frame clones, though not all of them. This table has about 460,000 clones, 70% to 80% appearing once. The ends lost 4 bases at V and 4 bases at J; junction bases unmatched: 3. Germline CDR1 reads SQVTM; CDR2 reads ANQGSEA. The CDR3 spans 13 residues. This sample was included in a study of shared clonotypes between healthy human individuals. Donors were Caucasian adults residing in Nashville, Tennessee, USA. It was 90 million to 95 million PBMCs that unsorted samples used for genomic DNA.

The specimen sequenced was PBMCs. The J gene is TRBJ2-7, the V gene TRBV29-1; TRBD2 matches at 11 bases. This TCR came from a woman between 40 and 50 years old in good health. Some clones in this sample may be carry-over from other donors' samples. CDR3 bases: TGCAGCGTTGGTACTAGCGGGAGTTACGAGCAGTACTTC. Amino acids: CSVGTSGSYEQYF.